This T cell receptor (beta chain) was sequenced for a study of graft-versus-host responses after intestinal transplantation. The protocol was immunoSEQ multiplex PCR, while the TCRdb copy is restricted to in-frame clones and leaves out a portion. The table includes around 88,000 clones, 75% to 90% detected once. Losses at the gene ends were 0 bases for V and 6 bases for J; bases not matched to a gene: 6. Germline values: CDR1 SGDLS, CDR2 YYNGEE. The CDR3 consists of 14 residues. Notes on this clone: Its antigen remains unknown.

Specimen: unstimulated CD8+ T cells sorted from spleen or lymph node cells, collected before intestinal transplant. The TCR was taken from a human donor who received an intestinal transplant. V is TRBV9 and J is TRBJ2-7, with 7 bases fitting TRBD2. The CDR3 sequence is CASSVDGLGGEQYF. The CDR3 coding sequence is TGTGCCAGCAGCGTAGACGGACTAGGTGGCGAGCAGTACTTC.